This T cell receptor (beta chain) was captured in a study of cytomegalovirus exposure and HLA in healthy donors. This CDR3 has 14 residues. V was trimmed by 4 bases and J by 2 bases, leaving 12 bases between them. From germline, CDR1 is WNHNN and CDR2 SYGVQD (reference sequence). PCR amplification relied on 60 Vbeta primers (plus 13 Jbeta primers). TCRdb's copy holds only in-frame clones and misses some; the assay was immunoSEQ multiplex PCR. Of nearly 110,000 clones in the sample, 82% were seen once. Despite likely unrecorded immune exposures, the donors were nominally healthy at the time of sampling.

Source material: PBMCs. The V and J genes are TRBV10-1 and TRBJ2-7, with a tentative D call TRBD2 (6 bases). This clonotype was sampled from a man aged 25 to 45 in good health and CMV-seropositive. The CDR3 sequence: CASSAGGAPYEQYF. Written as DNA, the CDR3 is TGCGCCAGCAGTGCAGGAGGGGCCCCCTACGAGCAGTACTTC.